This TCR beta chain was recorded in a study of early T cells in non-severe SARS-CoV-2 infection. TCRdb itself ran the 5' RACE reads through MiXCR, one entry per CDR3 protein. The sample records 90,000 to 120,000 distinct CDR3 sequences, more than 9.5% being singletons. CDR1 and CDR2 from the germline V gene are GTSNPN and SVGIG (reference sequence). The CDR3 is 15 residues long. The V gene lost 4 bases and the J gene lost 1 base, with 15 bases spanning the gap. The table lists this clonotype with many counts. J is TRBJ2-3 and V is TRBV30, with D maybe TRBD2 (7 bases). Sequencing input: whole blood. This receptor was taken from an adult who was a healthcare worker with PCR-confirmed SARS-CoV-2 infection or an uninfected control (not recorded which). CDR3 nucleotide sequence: TGTGCCTGGAACCTCCTGGGGGGGCGCACAGATACGCAGTATTTT. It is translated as CAWNLLGGRTDTQYF.